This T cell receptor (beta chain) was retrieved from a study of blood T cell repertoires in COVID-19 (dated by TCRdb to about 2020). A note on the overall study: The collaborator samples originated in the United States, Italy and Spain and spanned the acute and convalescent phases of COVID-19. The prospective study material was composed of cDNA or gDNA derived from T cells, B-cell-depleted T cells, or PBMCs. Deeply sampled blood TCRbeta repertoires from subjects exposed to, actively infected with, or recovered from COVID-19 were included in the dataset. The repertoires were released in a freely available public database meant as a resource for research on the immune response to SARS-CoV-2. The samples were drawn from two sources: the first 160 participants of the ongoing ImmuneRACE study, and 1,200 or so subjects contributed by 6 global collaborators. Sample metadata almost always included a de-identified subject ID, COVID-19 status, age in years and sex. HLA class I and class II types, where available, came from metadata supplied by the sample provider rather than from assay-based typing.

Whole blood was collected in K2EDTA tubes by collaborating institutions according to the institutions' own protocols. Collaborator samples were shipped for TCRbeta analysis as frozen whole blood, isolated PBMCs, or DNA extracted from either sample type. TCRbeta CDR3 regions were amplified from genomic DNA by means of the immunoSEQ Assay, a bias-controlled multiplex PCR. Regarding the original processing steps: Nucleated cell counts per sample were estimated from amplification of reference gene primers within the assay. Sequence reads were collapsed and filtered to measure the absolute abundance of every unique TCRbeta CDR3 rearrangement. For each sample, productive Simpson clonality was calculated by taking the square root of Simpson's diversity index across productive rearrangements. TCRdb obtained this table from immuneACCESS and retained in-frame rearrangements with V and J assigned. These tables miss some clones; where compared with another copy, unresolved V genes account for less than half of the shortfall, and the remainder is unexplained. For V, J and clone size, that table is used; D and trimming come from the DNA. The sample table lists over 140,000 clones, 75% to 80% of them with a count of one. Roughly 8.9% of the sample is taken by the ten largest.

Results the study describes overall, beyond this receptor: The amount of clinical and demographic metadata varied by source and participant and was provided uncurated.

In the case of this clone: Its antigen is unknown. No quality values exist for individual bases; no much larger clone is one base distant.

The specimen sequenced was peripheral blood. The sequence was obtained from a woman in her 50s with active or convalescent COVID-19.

The nucleotides read TGTGCCAGTACACCCAGGGTTAGGGGTAATCAGCCCCAGCATTTT. Translated, it reads CASTPRVRGNQPQHF. The sequence is built from TRBV19 and TRBJ1-5, and perhaps TRBD1 as D gene, on 5 matching bases. V lost 7 bases and J lost 4 bases; the stretch between them is 17 bases long. The CDR3 goes from the cysteine to the phenylalanine over 15 residues. This entry keeps only the CDR3 DNA: 45 bases, framed from base 1. Based on the germline V gene (reference sequence), the CDR1 and CDR2 sequences are LNHDA and SQIVND.